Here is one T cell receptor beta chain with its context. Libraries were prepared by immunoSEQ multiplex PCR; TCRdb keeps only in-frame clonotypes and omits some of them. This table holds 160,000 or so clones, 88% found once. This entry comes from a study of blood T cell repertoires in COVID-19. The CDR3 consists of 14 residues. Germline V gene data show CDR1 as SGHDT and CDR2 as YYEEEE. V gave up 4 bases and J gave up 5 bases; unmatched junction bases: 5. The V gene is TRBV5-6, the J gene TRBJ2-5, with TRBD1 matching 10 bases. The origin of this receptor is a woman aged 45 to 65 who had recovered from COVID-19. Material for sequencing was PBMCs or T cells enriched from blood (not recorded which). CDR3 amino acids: CASSVWTGGETQYF. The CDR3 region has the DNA TGTGCCAGCAGCGTATGGACAGGGGGGGAGACCCAGTACTTC.